This T cell receptor (beta chain) was identified during a study of beta chain features in type 1 diabetes. cDNA synthesis used the whole RNA isolate, giving expressed TCRB sequences. Using immunoSEQ multiplex PCR, the repertoire was profiled, and TCRdb retains in-frame clones only, with some absent. The table has some 150,000 clones, around 51% seen once. Isolation of CD4+ naive, central memory, regulatory and stem cell-like memory cells was achieved by sorting via CD45RO/CCR7/CD25/CD127/CD95/CD27. Remarks on this clone: Its specificity is unknown.

The CDR3 loop spans 13 amino acids. CDR1 is SNHLY and CDR2 is FYNNEI in the germline V gene. V was cut by 5 bases and J by 2 bases, with 7 bases left in between. General study points: cDNA sequencing could over-represent cells with high TCR expression. The naive, central memory and Treg TCRB repertoires showed an apparent similarity that was greater among patients than among healthy donors. A moderate, significant TCRB CDR3 shortening appeared in type 1 diabetes across four CD4+ subsets.

This sequence joins TRBV2 and TRBJ1-5; D remains unclear. The sample consisted of Tregs from blood. This sequence originates from a man between 18 and 35 years old in good health. CDR3 bases: TGTGCCAGCAGTTGGCAGGGCAATCAGCCCCAGCATTTT. Its translation is CASSWQGNQPQHF.